The clone carrying this TCR beta chain was recorded once. Its matching antigen is unknown. These data come from a study of cytomegalovirus exposure and HLA in healthy donors. The study, taken as a whole, reports: A later analysis reported that several of the most significant clusters appeared to be linked to common viral pathogens, among them Epstein-Barr virus. Within a later analysis, the majority of CMV-associated TCR beta chains appeared HLA-restricted. Altogether, 150 to 200 TCR beta chains were recorded as cytomegalovirus-associated.

The PCR contained 60 Vbeta and 13 Jbeta primers. The assay was immunoSEQ multiplex PCR, and TCRdb's table has in-frame clones only and misses some. Here the sample spans approximately 140,000 clones, approximately 84% being singletons. The trim removed 6 bases at V and 3 bases at J, leaving 6 bases unmatched. Germline V gene sequence: CDR1 MRHNA, CDR2 SNTAGT. The CDR3 consists of 14 residues. The sequenced sample consisted of PBMCs. The clonotype was recovered from a boy aged 2 to 10 in good health and CMV-seronegative. V is TRBV6-4 and J is TRBJ1-1; 8 bases map to TRBD1. The CDR3 is CASRRTGRYTEAFF. The CDR3 DNA follows: TGTGCCAGCAGGAGGACAGGGCGGTACACTGAAGCTTTCTTT.